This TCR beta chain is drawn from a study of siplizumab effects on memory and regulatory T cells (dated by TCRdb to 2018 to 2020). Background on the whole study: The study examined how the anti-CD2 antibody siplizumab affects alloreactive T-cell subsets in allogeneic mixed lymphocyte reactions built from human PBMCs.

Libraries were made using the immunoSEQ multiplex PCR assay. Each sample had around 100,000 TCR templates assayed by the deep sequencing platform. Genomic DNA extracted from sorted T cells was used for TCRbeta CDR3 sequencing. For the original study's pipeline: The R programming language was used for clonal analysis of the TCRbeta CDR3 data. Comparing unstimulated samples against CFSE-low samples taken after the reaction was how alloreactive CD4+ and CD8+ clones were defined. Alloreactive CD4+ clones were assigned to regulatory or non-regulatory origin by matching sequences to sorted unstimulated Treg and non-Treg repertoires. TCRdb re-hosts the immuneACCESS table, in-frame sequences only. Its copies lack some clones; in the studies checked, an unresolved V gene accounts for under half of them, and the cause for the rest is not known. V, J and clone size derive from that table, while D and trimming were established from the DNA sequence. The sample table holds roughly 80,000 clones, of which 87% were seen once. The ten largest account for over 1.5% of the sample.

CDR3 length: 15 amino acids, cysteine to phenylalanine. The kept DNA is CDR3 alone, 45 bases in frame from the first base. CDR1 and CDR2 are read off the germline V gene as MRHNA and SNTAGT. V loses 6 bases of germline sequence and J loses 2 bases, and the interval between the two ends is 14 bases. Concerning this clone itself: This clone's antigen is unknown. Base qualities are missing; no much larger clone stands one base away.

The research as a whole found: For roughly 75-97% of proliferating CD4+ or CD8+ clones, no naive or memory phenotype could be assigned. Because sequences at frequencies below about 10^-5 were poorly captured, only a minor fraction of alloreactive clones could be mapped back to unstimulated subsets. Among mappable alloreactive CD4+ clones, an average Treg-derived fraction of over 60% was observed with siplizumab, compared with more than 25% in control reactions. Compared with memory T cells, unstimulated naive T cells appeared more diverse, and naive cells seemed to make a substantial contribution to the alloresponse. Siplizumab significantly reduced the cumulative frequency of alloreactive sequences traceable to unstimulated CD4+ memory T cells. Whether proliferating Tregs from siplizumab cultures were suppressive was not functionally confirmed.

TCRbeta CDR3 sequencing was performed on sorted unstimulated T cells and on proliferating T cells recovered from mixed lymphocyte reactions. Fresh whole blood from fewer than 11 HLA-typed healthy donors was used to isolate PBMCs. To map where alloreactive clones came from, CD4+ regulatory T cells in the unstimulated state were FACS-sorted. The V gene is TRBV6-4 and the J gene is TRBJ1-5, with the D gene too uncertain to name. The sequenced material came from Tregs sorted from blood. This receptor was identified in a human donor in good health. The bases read TGTGCCAGCAGAAGGAACCAGGTATGCAATCAGCCCCAGCATTTT. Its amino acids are CASRRNQVCNQPQHF.